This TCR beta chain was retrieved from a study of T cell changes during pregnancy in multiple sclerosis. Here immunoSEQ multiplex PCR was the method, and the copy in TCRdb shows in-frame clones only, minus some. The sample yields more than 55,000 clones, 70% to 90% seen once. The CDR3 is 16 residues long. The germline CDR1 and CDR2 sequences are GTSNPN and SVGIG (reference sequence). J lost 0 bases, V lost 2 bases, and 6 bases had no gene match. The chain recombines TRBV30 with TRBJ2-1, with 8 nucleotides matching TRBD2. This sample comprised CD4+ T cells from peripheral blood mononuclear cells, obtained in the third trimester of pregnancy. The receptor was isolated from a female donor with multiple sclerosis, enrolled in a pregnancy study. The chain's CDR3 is CAWSRGGLDSYNEQFF. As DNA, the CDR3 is TGTGCCTGGAGTCGGGGGGGCCTCGACTCCTACAATGAGCAGTTCTTC.